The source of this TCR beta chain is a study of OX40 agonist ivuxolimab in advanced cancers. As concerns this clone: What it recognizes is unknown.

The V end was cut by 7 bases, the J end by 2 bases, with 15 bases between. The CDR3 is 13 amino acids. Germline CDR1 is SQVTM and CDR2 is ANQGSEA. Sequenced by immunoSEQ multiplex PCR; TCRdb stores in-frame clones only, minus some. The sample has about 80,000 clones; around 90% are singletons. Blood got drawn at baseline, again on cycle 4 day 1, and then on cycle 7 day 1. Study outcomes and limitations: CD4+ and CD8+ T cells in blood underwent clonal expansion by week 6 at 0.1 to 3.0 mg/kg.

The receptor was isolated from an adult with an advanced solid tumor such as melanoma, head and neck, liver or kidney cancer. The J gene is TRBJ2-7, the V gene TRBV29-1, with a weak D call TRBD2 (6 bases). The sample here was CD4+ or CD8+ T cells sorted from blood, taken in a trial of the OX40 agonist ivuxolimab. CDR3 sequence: CSATLAWPYEQYF. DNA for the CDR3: TGCAGCGCGACTCTAGCGTGGCCCTACGAGCAGTACTTC.